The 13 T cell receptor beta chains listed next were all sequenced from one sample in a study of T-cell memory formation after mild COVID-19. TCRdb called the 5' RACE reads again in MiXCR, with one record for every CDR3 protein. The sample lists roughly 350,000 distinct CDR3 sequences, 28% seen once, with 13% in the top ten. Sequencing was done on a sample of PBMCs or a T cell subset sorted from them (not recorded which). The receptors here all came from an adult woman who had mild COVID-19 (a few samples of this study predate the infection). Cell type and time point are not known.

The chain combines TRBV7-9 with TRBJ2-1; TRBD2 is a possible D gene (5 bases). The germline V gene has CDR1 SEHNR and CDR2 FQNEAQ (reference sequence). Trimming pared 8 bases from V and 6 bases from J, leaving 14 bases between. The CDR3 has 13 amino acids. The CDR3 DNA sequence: TGTGCCAGCCTAAGAGGCGGGTCCAATGAGCAGTTCTTC. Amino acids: CASLRGGSNEQFF.

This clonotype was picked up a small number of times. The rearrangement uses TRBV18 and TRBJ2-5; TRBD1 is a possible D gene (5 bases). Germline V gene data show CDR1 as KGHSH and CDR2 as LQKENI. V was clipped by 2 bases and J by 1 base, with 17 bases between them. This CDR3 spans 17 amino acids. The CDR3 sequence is CASSPVVPGHPQETQYF. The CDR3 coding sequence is TGTGCCAGCTCACCAGTGGTTCCCGGACACCCCCAAGAGACCCAGTACTTC.

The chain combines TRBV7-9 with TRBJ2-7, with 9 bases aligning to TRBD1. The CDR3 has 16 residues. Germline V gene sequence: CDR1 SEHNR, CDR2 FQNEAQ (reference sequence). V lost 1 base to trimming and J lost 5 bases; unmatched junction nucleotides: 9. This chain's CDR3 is CASSLEVADRGHEQYF. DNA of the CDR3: TGTGCCAGCAGCTTAGAGGTGGCGGACAGGGGCCACGAGCAGTACTTC.

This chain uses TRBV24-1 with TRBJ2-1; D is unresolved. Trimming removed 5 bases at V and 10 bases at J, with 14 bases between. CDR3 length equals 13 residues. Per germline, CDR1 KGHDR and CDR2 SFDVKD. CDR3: CATSGVGLREQFF. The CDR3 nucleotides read TGTGCCACCAGTGGAGTCGGCCTCAGGGAGCAGTTCTTC.

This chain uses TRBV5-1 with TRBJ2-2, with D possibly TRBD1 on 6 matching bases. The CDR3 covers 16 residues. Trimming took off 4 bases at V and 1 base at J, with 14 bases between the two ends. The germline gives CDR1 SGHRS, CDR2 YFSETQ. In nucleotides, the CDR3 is TGCGCCAGCAGCCCAACCGACAGGATGAACACCGGGGAGCTGTTTTTT. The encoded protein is CASSPTDRMNTGELFF. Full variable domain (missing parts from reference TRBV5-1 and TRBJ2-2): KAGVTQTPRYLIKTRGQQVTLSCSPISGHRSVSWYQQTPGQGLQFLFEYFSETQRNKGNFPGRFSGRQFSNSRSEMNVSTLELGDSALYLCASSPTDRMNTGELFFGEGSRLTVL.

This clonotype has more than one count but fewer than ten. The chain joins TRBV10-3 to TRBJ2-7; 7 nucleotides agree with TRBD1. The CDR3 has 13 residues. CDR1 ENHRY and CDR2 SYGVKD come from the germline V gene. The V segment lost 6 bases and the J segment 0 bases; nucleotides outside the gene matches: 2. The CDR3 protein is CAIRGGASYEQYF. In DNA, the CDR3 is TGTGCCATCAGAGGGGGCGCCTCCTACGAGCAGTACTTC.

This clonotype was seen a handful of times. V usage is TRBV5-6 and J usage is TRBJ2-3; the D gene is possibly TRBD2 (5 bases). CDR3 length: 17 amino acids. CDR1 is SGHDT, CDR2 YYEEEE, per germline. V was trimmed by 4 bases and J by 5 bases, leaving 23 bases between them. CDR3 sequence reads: CASSLLGVGNLGDTQYF. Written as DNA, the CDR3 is TGTGCCAGCAGCCTCCTTGGTGTCGGGAATTTAGGAGATACGCAGTATTTT. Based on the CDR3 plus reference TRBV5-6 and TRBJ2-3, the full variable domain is DAGVTQSPTHLIKTRGQQVTLRCSPKSGHDTVSWYQQALGQGPQFIFQYYEEEERQRGNFPDRFSGHQFPNYSSELNVNALLLGDSALYLCASSLLGVGNLGDTQYFGPGTRLTVL.

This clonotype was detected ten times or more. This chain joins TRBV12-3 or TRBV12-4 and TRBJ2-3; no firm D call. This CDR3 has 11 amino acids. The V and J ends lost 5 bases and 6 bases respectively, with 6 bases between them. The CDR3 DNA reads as TGTGCCAGCAGTCCGAGTGATACGCAGTATTTT. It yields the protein CASSPSDTQYF.

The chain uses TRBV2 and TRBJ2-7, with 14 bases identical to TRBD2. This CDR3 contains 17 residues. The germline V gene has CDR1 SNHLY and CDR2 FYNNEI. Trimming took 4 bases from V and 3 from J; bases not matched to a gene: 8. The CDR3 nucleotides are TGTGCCAGCAGTGCGAAGGGACTAGCGGGGGAAAACTACGAGCAGTACTTC. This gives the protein CASSAKGLAGENYEQYF.

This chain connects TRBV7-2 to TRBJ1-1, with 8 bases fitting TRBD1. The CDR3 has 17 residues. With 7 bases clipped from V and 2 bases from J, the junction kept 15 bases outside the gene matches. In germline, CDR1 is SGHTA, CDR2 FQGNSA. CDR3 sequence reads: CASMRQGTKYKNTEAFF. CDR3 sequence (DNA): TGTGCCAGCATGAGACAGGGGACCAAATACAAAAACACTGAAGCTTTCTTT.

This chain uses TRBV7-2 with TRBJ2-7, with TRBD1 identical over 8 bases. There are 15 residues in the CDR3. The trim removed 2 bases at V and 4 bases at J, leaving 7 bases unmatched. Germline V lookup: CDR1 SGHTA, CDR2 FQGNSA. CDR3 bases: TGTGCCAGCAGCTTAAAGGCAGGGGGCAGGTACGAGCAGTACTTC. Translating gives CASSLKAGGRYEQYF.

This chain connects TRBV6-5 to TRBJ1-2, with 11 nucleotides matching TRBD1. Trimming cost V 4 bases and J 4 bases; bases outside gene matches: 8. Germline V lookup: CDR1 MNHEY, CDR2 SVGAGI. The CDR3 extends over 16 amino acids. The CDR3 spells CASSSPPGQGGYGYTF. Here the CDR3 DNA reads TGTGCCAGCAGTTCACCCCCGGGACAGGGGGGCTATGGCTACACCTTC.

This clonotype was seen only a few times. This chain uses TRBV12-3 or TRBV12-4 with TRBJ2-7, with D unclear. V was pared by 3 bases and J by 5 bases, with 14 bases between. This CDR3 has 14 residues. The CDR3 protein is CASSFLSLTDEQYF. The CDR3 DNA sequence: TGTGCCAGCAGTTTTCTCTCGCTAACAGACGAGCAGTACTTC.